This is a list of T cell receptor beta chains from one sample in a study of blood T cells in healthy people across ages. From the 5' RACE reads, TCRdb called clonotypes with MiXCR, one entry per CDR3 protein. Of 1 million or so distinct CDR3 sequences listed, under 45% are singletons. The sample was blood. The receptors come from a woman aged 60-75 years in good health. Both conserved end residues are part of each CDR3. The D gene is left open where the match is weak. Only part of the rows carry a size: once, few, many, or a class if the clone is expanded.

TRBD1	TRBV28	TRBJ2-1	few	TGTGCCAGCAGCGGGTGGACAGGGGTCAACAATGAGCAGTTCTTC	CASSGWTGVNNEQFF
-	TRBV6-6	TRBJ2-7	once	TGTGCCATCAGTGTTTGGCAGTCCTACGAGCAGTACTTC	CAISVWQSYEQYF
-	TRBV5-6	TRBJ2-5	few	TGTGCCAGCAGCCCAGTGGGGGCGTCGGAGACCCAGTACTTC	CASSPVGASETQYF
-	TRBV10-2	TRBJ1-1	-	TGCGCCAGCACTGTGGGATTGTACACTGAAGCTTTCTTT	CASTVGLYTEAFF
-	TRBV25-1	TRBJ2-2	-	TGTGCCAGCAGCCGCTGGGCAGTCACCGGGGAGCTGTTTTTT	CASSRWAVTGELFF
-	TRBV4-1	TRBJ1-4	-	TGCGCCAGCAGCCAAGGACAGATAAGCCAGCCTAATGAAAAACTGTTTTTT	CASSQGQISQPNEKLFF
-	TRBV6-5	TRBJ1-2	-	TGTGCCAGCAGGCTTACCCAAGTGGGTGGCTACACCTTC	CASRLTQVGGYTF
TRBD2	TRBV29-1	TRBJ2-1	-	TGCAGCGTTGTCCCCTCTGTGGGGGGGAGGGAGCAGTTCTTC	CSVVPSVGGREQFF
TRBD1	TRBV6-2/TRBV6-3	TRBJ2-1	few	TGTGCCAGCAGTTACGTGTTTGGGACAGGGGGTTCCCATGAGCAGTTCTTC	CASSYVFGTGGSHEQFF
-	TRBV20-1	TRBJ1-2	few	TGCAGTGCTAGAGACCGACAGTATGGCTACACCTTC	CSARDRQYGYTF
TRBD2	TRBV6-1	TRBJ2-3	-	TGTGCCAGCAGTCAAGGCCAGACTAGCGGGATGACAGATACGCAGTATTTT	CASSQGQTSGMTDTQYF